This T cell receptor (beta chain) is from a study of technical replicates of blood from a few donors. Profiling relied on immunoSEQ multiplex PCR, and the TCRdb table lists in-frame clones only, not all of them. The sample contains tens of thousands of clones, roughly 94% of which appear only once. This receptor was identified in a human donor in good health. Sequencing was carried out using T cells isolated from PBMCs.

The CDR3 nucleotides are TGTGCCGTCAGGGGCTCCTACGAGCAGTACTTC. Protein product: CAVRGSYEQYF. V usage is TRBV5-4 and J usage is TRBJ2-7; weak D call: TRBD1 (6 bases). V lost 10 bases to trimming and J lost 0 bases, with 8 bases between them. Per the germline V gene, CDR1 is SGHNT and CDR2 is YYREEE (reference sequence). This CDR3 is built from 11 residues.